This T cell receptor (beta chain) was sequenced during a study of blood T cell repertoires in COVID-19. Between the trimmed V and J ends, which lost 1 base and 11 bases, there was a span of 11 bases. Looked up from germline, CDR1 is MGHDK and CDR2 is SYGVNS. CDR3 length: 12 residues. Generated by immunoSEQ multiplex PCR, the TCRdb table keeps only in-frame clones and is missing some. The sample yields a few hundred thousand clones, around 87% seen once. V usage is TRBV25-1 and J usage is TRBJ1-1, with D tentatively TRBD1 (5 bases). Sequenced: peripheral blood. This TCR derives from an older woman with active or convalescent COVID-19. The CDR3 loop reads CASSELGGGAFF. The DNA for the CDR3 is TGTGCCAGCAGTGAATTAGGCGGGGGGGCTTTCTTT. Drawing the rest from reference TRBV25-1 and TRBJ1-1, the complete variable domain is EADIYQTPRYLVIGTGKKITLECSQTMGHDKMYWYQQDPGMELHLIHYSYGVNSTEKGDLSSESTVSRIRTEHFPLTLESARPSHTSQYLCASSELGGGAFFGQGTRLTVV.